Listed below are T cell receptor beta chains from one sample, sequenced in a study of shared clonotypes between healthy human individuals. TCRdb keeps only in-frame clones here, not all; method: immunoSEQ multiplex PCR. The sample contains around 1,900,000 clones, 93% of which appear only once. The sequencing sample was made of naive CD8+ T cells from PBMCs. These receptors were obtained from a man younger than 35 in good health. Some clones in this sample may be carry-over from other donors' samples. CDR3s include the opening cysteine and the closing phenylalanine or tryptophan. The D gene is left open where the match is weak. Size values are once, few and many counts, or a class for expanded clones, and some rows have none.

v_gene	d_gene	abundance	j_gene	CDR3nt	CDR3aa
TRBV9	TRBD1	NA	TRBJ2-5	TGTGCCAGCAGCGTACTAGGGGGCGGCGAGACCCAGTACTTC	CASSVLGGGETQYF
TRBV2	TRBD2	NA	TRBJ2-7	TGTGCCATCGATCCCGGGACTACCTACGAGCAGTACTTC	CAIDPGTTYEQYF
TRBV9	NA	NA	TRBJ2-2	TGTGCCAGCAGCGTAGGCGTCGGGGCCGGGGAGCTGTTTTTT	CASSVGVGAGELFF
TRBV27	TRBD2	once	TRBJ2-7	TGTGCCAGCAGTTTACTAGCGGGGGGAGTGGAGCAGTACTTC	CASSLLAGGVEQYF
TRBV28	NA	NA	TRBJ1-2	TGTGCCAGCAGTTCCCCTTTTTCAGGTTGGATCTATGGCTACACCTTC	CASSSPFSGWIYGYTF
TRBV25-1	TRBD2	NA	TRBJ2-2	TGTGCCAGCCGGAAGGGGAGGGAGAACACCGGGGAGCTGTTTTTT	CASRKGRENTGELFF
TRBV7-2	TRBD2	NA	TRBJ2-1	TGTGCCAGCAGCTTAGCGATGGTAGCGGGAGGTGAGCAGTTCTTC	CASSLAMVAGGEQFF
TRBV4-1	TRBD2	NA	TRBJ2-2	TGCGCCAGCAGACTCGGACTAGCGGTAACCGGGGAGCTGTTTTTT	CASRLGLAVTGELFF
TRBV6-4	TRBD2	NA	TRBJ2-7	TGTGCCAGCAGTGACTCGGCGGGAGCCGTCGAGCAGTACTTC	CASSDSAGAVEQYF
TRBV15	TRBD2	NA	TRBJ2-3	TGTGCCACCAGCGCTAGGCTAAGCGGGAGTATGATGGATACGCAGTATTTT	CATSARLSGSMMDTQYF
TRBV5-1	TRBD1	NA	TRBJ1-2	TGCGCCAGCACCCTGGGGGGGACAGCAGCTAACTATGGCTACACCTTC	CASTLGGTAANYGYTF
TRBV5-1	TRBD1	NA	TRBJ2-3	TGCGCCAGCAGCTCGGAAGGGGGCCCGGGCACAGATACGCAGTATTTT	CASSSEGGPGTDTQYF
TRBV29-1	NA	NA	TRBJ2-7	TGCAGCGTGCGGGACAAAACCCGCTACGAGCAGTACTTC	CSVRDKTRYEQYF
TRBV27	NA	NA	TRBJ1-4	TGTGCCAGCAGTTTGGGTCAGGGATATGAAAAACTGTTTTTT	CASSLGQGYEKLFF
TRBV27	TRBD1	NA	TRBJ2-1	TGTGCCAGCAGCTCCGAGCGGACAGGGGGAAACAATGAGCAGTTCTTC	CASSSERTGGNNEQFF
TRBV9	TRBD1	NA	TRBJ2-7	TGTGCCAGCAGCCCCTCCGACAGGGCCTACGAGCAGTACTTC	CASSPSDRAYEQYF
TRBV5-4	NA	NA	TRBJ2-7	TGTGCCAGCAGCTTCGCCCCGTGGGGGAGGTCCGAGCAGTACTTC	CASSFAPWGRSEQYF
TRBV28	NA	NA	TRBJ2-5	TGTGCCAGCAGTTTATCGCCAGGGGCCGCCCCGGAGACCCAGTACTTC	CASSLSPGAAPETQYF
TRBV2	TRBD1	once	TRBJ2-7	TGTGCCAGCAGTGCCGGGACAGGGGATCCCTACGAGCAGTACTTC	CASSAGTGDPYEQYF
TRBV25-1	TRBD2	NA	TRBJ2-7	TGTGCCAGCAGTGAGGCGGGAGGGGGAACCTACGAGCAGTACTTC	CASSEAGGGTYEQYF
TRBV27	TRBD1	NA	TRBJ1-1	TGTGCCAGCAGTTTAGGGACAGGTGCGAACACTGAAGCTTTCTTT	CASSLGTGANTEAFF
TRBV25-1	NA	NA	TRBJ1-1	TGTGCCAGCAGCTTTTGGGGGGATGGCACTGAAGCTTTCTTT	CASSFWGDGTEAFF